Below, one T cell receptor beta chain is given with its context. Through a sample-barcoded 5' primer and a J-beta primer mix, a second PCR was run for 7 to 11 cycles. One entry per CDR3 protein, called by TCRdb with MiXCR from the 5' RACE reads. The sample holds fewer than 1,000,000 distinct CDR3 sequences, about 42% seen once. From germline, CDR1 is DFQATT and CDR2 SNEGSKA (reference sequence). After removal of 4 bases from V and 3 bases from J, the junction contained 9 bases not matched to a gene. The CDR3 spans 15 residues. The sample originates from a study of blood T cells in healthy people across ages.

The receptor comes from a man aged 60 to 75 in good health. The V and J genes are TRBV20-1 and TRBJ2-7; TRBD1 matches 10 bases. The sequencing input was blood. The CDR3 region has the DNA TGCAGTGCTATGGACAGGGGGAAGGATGGCTACGAGCAGTACTTC. Translated, it gives CSAMDRGKDGYEQYF.